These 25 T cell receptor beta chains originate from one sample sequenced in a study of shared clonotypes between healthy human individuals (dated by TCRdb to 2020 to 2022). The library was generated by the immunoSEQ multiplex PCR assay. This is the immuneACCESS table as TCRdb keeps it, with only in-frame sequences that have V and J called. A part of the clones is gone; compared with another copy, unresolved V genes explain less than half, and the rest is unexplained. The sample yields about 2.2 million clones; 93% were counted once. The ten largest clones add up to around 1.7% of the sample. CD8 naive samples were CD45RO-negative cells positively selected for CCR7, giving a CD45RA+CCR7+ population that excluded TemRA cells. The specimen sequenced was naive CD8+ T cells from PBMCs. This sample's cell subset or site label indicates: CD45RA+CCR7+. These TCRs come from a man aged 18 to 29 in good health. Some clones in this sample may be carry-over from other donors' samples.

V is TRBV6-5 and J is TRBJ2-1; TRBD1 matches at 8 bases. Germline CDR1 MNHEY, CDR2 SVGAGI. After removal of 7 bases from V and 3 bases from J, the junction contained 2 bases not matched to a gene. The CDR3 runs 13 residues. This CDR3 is CASTGGVYNEQFF. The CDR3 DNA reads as TGTGCCAGCACAGGGGGCGTCTACAATGAGCAGTTCTTC.

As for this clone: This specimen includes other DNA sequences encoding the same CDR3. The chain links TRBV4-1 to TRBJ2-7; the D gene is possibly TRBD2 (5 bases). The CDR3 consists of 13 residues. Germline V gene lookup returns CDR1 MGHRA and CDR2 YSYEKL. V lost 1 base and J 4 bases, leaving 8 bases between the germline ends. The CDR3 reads CASSQARGYEQYF. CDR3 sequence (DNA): TGCGCCAGCAGCCAAGCACGGGGTTACGAGCAGTACTTC.

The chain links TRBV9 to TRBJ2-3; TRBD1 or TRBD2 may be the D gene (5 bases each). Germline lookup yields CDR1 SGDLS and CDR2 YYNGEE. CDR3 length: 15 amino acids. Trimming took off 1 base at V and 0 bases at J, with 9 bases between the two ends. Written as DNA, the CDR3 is TGTGCCAGCAGCGTAAGTGGGGACAGCACAGATACGCAGTATTTT. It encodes CASSVSGDSTDTQYF.

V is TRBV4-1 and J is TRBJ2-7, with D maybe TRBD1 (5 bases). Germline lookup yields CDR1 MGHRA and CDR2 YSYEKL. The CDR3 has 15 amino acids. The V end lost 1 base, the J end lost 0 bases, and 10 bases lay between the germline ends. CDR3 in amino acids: CASSQGNRPSYEQYF. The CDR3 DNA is TGCGCCAGCAGCCAAGGTAACAGGCCCTCCTACGAGCAGTACTTC.

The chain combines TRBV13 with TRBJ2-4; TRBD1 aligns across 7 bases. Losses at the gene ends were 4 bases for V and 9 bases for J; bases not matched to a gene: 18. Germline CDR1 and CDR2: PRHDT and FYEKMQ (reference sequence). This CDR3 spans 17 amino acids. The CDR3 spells CASSSTGAGARVGIQYF. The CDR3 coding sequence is TGTGCCAGCAGCTCCACAGGGGCGGGCGCGCGCGTCGGCATTCAGTACTTC.

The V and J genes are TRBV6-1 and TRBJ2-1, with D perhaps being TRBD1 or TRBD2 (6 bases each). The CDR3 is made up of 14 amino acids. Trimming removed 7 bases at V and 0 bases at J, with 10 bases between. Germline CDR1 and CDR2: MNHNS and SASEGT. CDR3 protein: CASTRGLSYNEQFF. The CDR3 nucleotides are TGTGCCAGCACCCGGGGGCTCTCCTACAATGAGCAGTTCTTC.

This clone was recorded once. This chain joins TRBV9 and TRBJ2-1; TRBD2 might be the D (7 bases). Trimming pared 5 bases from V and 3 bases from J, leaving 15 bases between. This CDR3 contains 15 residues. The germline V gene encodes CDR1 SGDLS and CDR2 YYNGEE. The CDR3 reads CASSDQGRDYNEQFF. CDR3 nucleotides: TGTGCCAGCAGTGATCAGGGGAGGGACTACAATGAGCAGTTCTTC.

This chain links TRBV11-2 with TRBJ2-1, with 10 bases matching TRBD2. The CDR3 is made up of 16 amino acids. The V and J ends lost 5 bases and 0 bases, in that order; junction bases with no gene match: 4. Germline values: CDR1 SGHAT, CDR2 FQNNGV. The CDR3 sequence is CASSQGLASSYNEQFF. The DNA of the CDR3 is TGTGCCAGCAGCCAGGGACTAGCGAGCTCCTACAATGAGCAGTTCTTC.

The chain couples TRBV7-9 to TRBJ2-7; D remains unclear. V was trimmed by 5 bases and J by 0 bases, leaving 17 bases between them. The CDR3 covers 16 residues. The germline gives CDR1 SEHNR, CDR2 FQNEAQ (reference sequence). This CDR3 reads CASSHLTAGVSYEQYF. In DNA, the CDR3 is TGTGCCAGCAGCCACCTGACGGCTGGAGTCTCCTACGAGCAGTACTTC.

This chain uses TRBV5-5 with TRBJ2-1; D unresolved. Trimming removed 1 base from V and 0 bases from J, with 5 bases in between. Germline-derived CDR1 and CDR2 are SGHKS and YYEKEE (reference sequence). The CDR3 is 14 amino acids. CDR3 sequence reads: CASSLWDSYNEQFF. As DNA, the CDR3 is TGTGCCAGCAGCTTGTGGGACTCCTACAATGAGCAGTTCTTC. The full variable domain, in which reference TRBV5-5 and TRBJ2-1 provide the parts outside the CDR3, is DAGVTQSPTHLIKTRGQQVTLRCSPISGHKSVSWYQQVLGQGPQFIFQYYEKEERGRGNFPDRFSARQFPNYSSELNVNALLLGDSALYLCASSLWDSYNEQFFGPGTRLTVL.

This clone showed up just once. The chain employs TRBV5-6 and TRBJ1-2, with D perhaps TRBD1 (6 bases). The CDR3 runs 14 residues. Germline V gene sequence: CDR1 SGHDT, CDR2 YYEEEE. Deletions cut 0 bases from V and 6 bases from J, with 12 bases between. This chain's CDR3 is CASSLGMDRNGYTF. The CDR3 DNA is TGTGCCAGCAGCTTGGGGATGGACAGAAATGGCTACACCTTC.

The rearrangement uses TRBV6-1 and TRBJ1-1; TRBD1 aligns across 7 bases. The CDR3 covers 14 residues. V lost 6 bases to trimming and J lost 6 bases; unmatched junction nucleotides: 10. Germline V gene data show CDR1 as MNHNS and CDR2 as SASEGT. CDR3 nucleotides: TGTGCCAGCAGAGGTGGATCAGGGGGTGCTGAAGCTTTCTTT. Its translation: CASRGGSGGAEAFF.

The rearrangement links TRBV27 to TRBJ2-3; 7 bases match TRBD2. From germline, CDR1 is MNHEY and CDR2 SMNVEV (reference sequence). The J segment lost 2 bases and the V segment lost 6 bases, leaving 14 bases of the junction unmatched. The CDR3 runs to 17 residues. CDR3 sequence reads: CASRPLAGEGLTDTQYF. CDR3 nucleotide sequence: TGTGCCAGCAGACCCCTAGCCGGGGAGGGACTCACAGATACGCAGTATTTT.

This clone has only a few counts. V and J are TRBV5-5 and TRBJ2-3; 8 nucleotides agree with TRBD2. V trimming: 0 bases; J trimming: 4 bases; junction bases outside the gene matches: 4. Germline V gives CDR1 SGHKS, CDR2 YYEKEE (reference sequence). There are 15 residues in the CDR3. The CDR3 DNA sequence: TGTGCCAGCAGCTTGGAGACTAGCGAGGCAGATACGCAGTATTTT. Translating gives CASSLETSEADTQYF.

This CDR3 is CASNPGQVWVNEQFF. The CDR3 DNA reads TGTGCCAGCAACCCAGGACAGGTGTGGGTCAATGAGCAGTTCTTC. This chain uses TRBV28 with TRBJ2-1; 7 bases match TRBD1. Germline V CDR1 and CDR2: MDHEN, SYDVKM. V trimming: 7 bases; J trimming: 6 bases; junction bases outside the gene matches: 12. The CDR3 sequence is 15 residues long.

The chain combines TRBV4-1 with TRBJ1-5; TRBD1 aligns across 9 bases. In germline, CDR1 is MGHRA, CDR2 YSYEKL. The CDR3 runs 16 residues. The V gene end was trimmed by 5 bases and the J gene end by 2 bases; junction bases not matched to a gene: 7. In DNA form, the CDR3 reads TGCGCCAGCAGCTTGAGGGACAGGGACGGCAATCAGCCCCAGCATTTT. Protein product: CASSLRDRDGNQPQHF.

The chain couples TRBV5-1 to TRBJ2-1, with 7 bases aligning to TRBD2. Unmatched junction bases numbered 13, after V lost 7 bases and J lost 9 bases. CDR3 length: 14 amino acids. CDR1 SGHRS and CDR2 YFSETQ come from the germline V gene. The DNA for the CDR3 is TGCGCCAGCCGCCCCCATAGCGGGTCAGGTGAGCAGTTCTTC. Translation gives CASRPHSGSGEQFF.

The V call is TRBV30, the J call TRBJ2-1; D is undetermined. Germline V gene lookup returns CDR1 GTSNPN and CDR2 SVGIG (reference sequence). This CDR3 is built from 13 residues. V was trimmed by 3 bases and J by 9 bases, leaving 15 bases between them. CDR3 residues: CAWRNGPSGEQFF. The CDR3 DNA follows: TGTGCCTGGAGGAACGGACCGTCCGGTGAGCAGTTCTTC.

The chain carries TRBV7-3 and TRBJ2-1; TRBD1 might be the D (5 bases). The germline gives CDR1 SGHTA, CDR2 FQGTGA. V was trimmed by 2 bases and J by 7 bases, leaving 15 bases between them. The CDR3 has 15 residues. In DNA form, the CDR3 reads TGTGCCAGCAGCTTAGATGGTAGGGGCGGAAATGAGCAGTTCTTC. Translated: CASSLDGRGGNEQFF.

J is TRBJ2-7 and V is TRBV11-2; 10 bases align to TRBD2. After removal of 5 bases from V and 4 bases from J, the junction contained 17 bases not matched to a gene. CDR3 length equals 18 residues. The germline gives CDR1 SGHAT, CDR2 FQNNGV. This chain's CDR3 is CASSDRLAGIDVLYEQYF. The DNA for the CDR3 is TGTGCCAGCAGCGACCGACTAGCGGGCATTGATGTTTTATACGAGCAGTACTTC.

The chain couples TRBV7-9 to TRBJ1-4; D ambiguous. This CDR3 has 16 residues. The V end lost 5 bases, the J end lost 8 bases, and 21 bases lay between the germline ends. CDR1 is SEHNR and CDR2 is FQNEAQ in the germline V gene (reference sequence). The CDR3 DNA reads TGTGCCAGCAGCCAAAGCGCGCTCGGGCATGGAGAAAAACTGTTTTTT. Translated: CASSQSALGHGEKLFF.

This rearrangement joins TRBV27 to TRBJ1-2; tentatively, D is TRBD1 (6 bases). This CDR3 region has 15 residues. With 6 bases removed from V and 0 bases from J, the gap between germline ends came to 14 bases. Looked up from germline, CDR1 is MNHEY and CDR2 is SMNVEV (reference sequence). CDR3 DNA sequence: TGTGCCAGCAGCCACCGGGGGGCTGCTAACTATGGCTACACCTTC. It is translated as CASSHRGAANYGYTF.

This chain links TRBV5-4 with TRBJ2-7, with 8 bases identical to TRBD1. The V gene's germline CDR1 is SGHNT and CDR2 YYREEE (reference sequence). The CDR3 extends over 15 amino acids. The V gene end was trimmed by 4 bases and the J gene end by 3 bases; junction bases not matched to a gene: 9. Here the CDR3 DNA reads TGTGCCAGCAGCCAACGGACAGGGTGGAACTACGAGCAGTACTTC. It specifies CASSQRTGWNYEQYF.

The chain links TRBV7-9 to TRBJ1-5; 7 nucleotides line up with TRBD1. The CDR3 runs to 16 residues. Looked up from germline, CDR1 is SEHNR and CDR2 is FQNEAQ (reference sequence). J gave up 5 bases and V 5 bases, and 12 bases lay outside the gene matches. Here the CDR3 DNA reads TGTGCCAGCAGCCAGGGAGGCAGGGGGGGCGATCAGCCCCAGCATTTT. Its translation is CASSQGGRGGDQPQHF.

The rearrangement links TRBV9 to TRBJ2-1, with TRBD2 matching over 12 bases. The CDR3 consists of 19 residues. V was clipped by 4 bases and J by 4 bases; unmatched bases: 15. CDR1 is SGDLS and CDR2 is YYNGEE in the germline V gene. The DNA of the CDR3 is TGTGCCAGCAGCCCGACGACTAGCGGGAGATTATTTGATTACAATGAGCAGTTCTTC. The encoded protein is CASSPTTSGRLFDYNEQFF.